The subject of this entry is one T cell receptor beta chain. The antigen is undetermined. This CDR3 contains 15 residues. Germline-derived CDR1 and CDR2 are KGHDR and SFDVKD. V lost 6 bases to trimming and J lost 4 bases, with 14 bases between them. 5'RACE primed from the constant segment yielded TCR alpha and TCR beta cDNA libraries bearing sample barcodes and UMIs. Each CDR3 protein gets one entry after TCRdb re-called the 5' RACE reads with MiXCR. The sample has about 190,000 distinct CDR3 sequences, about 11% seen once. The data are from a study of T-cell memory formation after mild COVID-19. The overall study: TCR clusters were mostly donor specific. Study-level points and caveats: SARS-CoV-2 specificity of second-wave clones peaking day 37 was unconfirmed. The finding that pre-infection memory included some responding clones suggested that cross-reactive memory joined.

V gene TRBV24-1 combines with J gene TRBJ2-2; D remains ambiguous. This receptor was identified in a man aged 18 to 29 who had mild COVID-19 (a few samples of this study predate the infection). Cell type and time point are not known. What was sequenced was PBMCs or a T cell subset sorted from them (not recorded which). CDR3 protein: CATSSSGVSTGELFF. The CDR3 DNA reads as TGTGCCACCAGTTCGTCAGGTGTTTCCACCGGGGAGCTGTTTTTT.